The sequence of this TCR beta chain was determined in a study of CD8 T cells in ankylosing spondylitis (dated by TCRdb to about 2017). About the study as a whole: To find TCR variants linked to disease, the study profiled T cell receptor beta repertoires in ankylosing spondylitis patients and healthy donors. In total, the full study cohort was made up of about 99 healthy donors and roughly 27 ankylosing spondylitis patients. Peripheral blood was sampled, and synovial fluid was also collected from ankylosing spondylitis patients.

This clonotype showed up just a few times. The specificity of this receptor is unknown. No clone much larger than this one lies a single base away; base qualities are absent. Sequencing used an Illumina HiSeq 2500. Quantitative 5'-RACE with molecular barcodes was used to prepare TCR beta libraries. The study's own analysis went as follows. To identify disease-linked TCR variants, a new computational method was used, one built on a probabilistic model of VDJ rearrangement. TCRdb ran its own pipeline on the public reads, namely fastp trimming at Q25 and MiXCR clone calling, and kept in-frame beta chains. Identical CDR3 protein sequences are pooled into one entry, listed with their most common genes and DNA. TCRdb, rather than the study authors, made the V and J calls. This sample comprises hundreds of thousands of distinct CDR3 sequences, 12% of them detected only once. Around 0.51% of the sample is held by the ten biggest clonotypes.

What the work shows at the level of the full study, not this receptor alone: A TCR beta motif made up of several highly homologous amino acid variants appeared to be characteristic of blood from ankylosing spondylitis patients. Some of the motif variants had been reported before in the synovial fluid and blood of reactive arthritis patients, a finding that suggests common disease-initiation mechanisms. In peripheral blood, the disease-linked clones were found at relatively low frequencies and had a CD8+ phenotype. The disease-linked clones were reported to be significantly enriched in matched synovial fluid samples from ankylosing spondylitis patients.

The CDR3 contains 16 residues, cysteine and phenylalanine counted. The DNA shown is the 48-base CDR3, in frame from base 1. V is shortened by 4 bases, J by 0 bases, and the region joining them spans 16 bases. Per the germline V gene, ENHRY is the CDR1 and SYGVKD is the CDR2. Sequences were obtained from blood, either unsorted or a sorted T cell fraction (not recorded which). This receptor was identified in a male donor with ankylosing spondylitis. Recombination connected TRBV10-3 to TRBJ2-7, with no D gene named confidently. The CDR3: CAISGHLGKGSYEQYF. Read as DNA, the sequence is TGTGCCATCAGTGGCCATTTAGGAAAGGGCTCCTACGAGCAGTACTTC.